The T cell receptor beta chain under discussion was sequenced for a study of blood T cell repertoires in COVID-19. The length of the CDR3 is 15 residues. Germline CDR1 SEHNR, CDR2 FQNEAQ (reference sequence). Unmatched junction bases numbered 4, after V lost 3 bases and J lost 3 bases. Assay: immunoSEQ multiplex PCR; the TCRdb copy retains only in-frame clones and omits some. This table has around 300,000 clones, 90% appearing once. Sequences were obtained from peripheral blood. The receptor's source is a woman in her forties with COVID-19, enrolled during active disease. This chain connects TRBV7-9 to TRBJ2-3; TRBD2 agrees at 9 bases. The CDR3 sequence is CASSLASGGTDTQYF. The CDR3 nucleotides are TGTGCCAGCAGCTTGGCAAGCGGGGGGACAGATACGCAGTATTTT.